This T cell receptor beta chain stems from a study of blood T cell repertoires in COVID-19 (TCRdb year 2020). Notes on the research overall: Collaborator samples came from the United States, Italy and Spain and covered acute and convalescent phases of COVID-19. The material from the prospective study consisted of cDNA or gDNA derived from T cells, B-cell-depleted T cells, or PBMCs. The samples were drawn from two sources: the first 160 participants of the ongoing ImmuneRACE study, and 1,000 to 1,500 subjects contributed by 6 global collaborators. A de-identified subject ID, COVID-19 status, age in years and sex were almost always included in the sample metadata. A freely available public database, intended as a resource for researchers studying the immune response to SARS-CoV-2, is where the repertoires were released. The dataset comprised deeply sampled blood TCRbeta repertoires from subjects exposed to, actively infected with, or recovered from COVID-19. Where HLA class I and class II types were available, the types were taken from metadata supplied by the sample provider, not from assay-based typing. Broad study findings and their caveats: Clinical and demographic metadata were provided uncurated, with the amount varying by source and participant.

TCRbeta CDR3 regions were amplified from genomic DNA using the immunoSEQ Assay, a bias-controlled multiplex PCR. Under the source paper's analysis protocol: The number of nucleated cells in each sample was estimated by amplification of reference gene primers within the assay. To quantify the absolute abundance of each unique TCRbeta CDR3 rearrangement, sequence reads were collapsed and filtered. Productive Simpson clonality was computed per sample as the square root of Simpson's diversity index over productive rearrangements. Not all clones reach the TCRdb copy of this immuneACCESS table, which keeps in-frame sequences only. Checked studies attribute under half of the gap to unresolved V genes and leave the rest unexplained. D and trimming were read from the DNA, whereas the V and J calls and clone size are those reported in that table. The sample data list roughly 230,000 clones, and roughly nine tenths of these were observed just once. The leading ten clones occupy less than 5% of the sample.

In regard to this clone: Which antigen it targets is not known. Per-nucleotide qualities are absent, and no much larger clonotype sits a single base away.

Samples from volunteer blood donors who had recovered from COVID-19 were contributed by a second Seattle source. The collaborating institutions used their own protocols to collect whole blood in K2EDTA tubes. For TCRbeta analysis, collaborators shipped samples in one of three forms: frozen whole blood, isolated PBMCs, or DNA extracted from either of those sample types. This sequence originates from a woman aged 40 to 50 who had recovered from COVID-19. Sequencing input: peripheral blood.

The CDR3 is CASSVQGSYEQYV. The base sequence is TGTGCCAGCAGTGTACAGGGTTCCTACGAGCAGTACGTC. The rearranged chain carries TRBV12-3 or TRBV12-4 and TRBJ2-7, and TRBD1 may be the D gene, going by 6 matching bases. The trim is 5 bases for V and 1 base for J, with a gap of 9 bases between the germline ends. Spanning cysteine to valine, the CDR3 consists of 13 amino acids. Just CDR3 DNA is preserved here, 39 bases in frame from base 1.